These T cell receptor beta chains were read from a single sample in a study of T-cell memory formation after mild COVID-19. TCRdb used MiXCR to reprocess the 5' RACE reads, holding one entry per CDR3 protein. The sample records under 600,000 distinct CDR3 sequences, 20% to 25% being singletons. The sequenced material came from PBMCs or a T cell subset sorted from them (not recorded which). The source is an adult woman who had mild COVID-19 (a few samples of this study predate the infection). Cell type and time point are not known. Both conserved end residues are part of each CDR3. D genes are given only for firm matches. Where a row states a size, it is once, few, many or the class of an expanded clone; other rows omit it.

D	size	V	length	J	CDR3	DNA
NA	NA	TRBV6-1	16	TRBJ1-2	CASSAATWDGDYGYTF	TGTGCCAGCAGTGCCGCGACCTGGGACGGTGACTATGGCTACACCTTC
NA	few	TRBV7-2	14	TRBJ2-7	CASSLYSGEYEQYF	TGTGCCAGCAGCTTATATAGCGGAGAGTACGAGCAGTACTTC
TRBD1	NA	TRBV12-3/TRBV12-4	16	TRBJ2-6	CASSIRQGARANVLTF	TGTGCCAGCAGTATAAGACAGGGGGCCAGGGCCAACGTCCTGACTTTC
TRBD1	NA	TRBV6-1	13	TRBJ1-5	CASRLTGGQPQHF	TGTGCCAGCAGATTAACAGGGGGCCAGCCCCAGCATTTT
NA	few	TRBV5-6	17	TRBJ1-1	CASSGRRGRIVNTEAFF	TGTGCCAGCAGCGGAAGGAGGGGCCGGATAGTGAACACTGAAGCTTTCTTT
TRBD2	NA	TRBV15	16	TRBJ2-7	CATSRGTPGGGYEQYF	TGTGCCACCAGCAGAGGGACCCCCGGGGGGGGCTACGAGCAGTACTTC
NA	NA	TRBV20-1	13	TRBJ2-4	CSAEFQGKNIQYF	TGCAGTGCTGAATTCCAGGGAAAAAACATTCAGTACTTC
NA	many	TRBV12-3/TRBV12-4	17	TRBJ2-2	CASSSGLYRLSSGELFF	TGTGCCAGCAGTAGTGGCCTTTACCGTCTATCCAGTGGGGAGCTGTTTTTT
NA	few	TRBV7-2	13	TRBJ2-1	CASSLATPNEQFF	TGTGCCAGCAGCTTAGCGACTCCGAATGAGCAGTTCTTC
NA	NA	TRBV12-3/TRBV12-4	16	TRBJ2-1	CASSPLGGTISNEQFF	TGTGCCAGCAGCCCCCTCGGGGGTACAATCTCCAATGAGCAGTTCTTC
TRBD2	few	TRBV7-9	18	TRBJ2-3	CASSPSGTSGGPVDTQYF	TGTGCCAGCAGCCCCAGCGGTACTAGCGGGGGCCCCGTAGATACGCAGTATTTT
TRBD2	NA	TRBV7-9	16	TRBJ2-7	CASSLAMGLAGYKQYF	TGTGCCAGCAGCTTAGCGATGGGACTAGCGGGATACAAGCAGTACTTC
NA	NA	TRBV12-3/TRBV12-4	16	TRBJ2-6	CASSLDQGSGANVLTF	TGTGCCAGCAGCTTGGACCAGGGTTCTGGGGCCAACGTCCTGACTTTC
NA	NA	TRBV11-3	15	TRBJ1-2	CASSLVGYPRYGYTF	TGTGCCAGCAGCTTAGTAGGTTACCCCCGCTATGGCTACACCTTC
NA	NA	TRBV30	12	TRBJ1-1	CAWSVRYTEAFF	TGTGCCTGGAGTGTAAGGTACACTGAAGCTTTCTTT
NA	few	TRBV15	15	TRBJ1-4	CATSSEFATNEKLFF	TGTGCCACCAGCAGTGAATTTGCAACTAATGAAAAACTGTTTTTT
TRBD2	few	TRBV18	19	TRBJ2-1	CASSTIGTSGGNPSFEQFF	TGTGCCAGCTCCACAATCGGGACTAGCGGGGGTAATCCCTCCTTCGAGCAGTTCTTC
NA	NA	TRBV29-1	13	TRBJ1-3	CSGSGPSGNTIYF	TGCAGCGGGTCCGGCCCCTCTGGAAACACCATATATTTT
NA	NA	TRBV29-1	18	TRBJ2-2	CSVQKTGSNVLNTGELFF	TGCAGCGTTCAAAAAACAGGGTCGAACGTCTTAAACACCGGGGAGCTGTTTTTT
NA	many	TRBV3-1	15	TRBJ2-3	CASSQDFGLQDTQYF	TGTGCCAGCAGCCAAGATTTTGGACTTCAAGATACGCAGTATTTT